Each of the 20 T cell receptor delta chains below was sequenced from the same sample in a study of gamma-delta T cells after stem cell transplantation. TCRdb redid clone calling on the RT-PCR reads using CATT. This table has roughly 4,700 delta-chain clones, more than 1.5% appearing once. The sequenced material came from gamma-delta T cells. The source of these receptors is a human donor. It is not recorded whose cells these are; they may come from a transplant donor.

Remarks on this clone: TCRdb attributes to this sequence the protein of a much larger clone, which differs from the DNA translation at residue 11; a read error is likely, and the protein displayed is translated from the DNA. The chain has TRDV2 and TRDJ1; 11 bases map to TRDD3. J lost 3 bases, V lost 2 bases, and 7 bases had no gene match. Germline CDR1 GEAIGNYY, CDR2 EKD. CDR3 size: 16 residues. CDR3 protein: CACDSVGDTRADKLIF. CDR3 DNA sequence: TGTGCCTGTGACAGTGTGGGGGATACGAGGGCCGATAAACTCATCTTT.

About this clone: This probably arose from a read error, given a far larger clone one base away. Other DNA sequences from this sample encode an identical CDR3 as well. The CDR3 sequence is CACDTLSGGSTDKLIF. The CDR3 DNA sequence: TGCGCCTGTGACACCTTATCTGGGGGGTCAACCGATAAACTCATCTTT. The genes are TRDV2 and TRDJ1; 7 nucleotides line up with TRDD3. Germline lookup yields CDR1 GEAIGNYY and CDR2 EKD. This CDR3 contains 16 residues.

This clone has a handful of counts. The chain couples TRDV2 to TRDJ1; 8 bases are a match to TRDD3. The CDR3 has 17 residues. Unmatched junction bases numbered 10, after V lost 2 bases and J lost 0 bases. Germline V gives CDR1 GEAIGNYY, CDR2 EKD. The CDR3 DNA sequence: TGTGCCTGTGACAGTGTACTGGGGGGGGCATACACCGATAAACTCATCTTT. Encoded protein: CACDSVLGGAYTDKLIF.

This clone was found a few times. A single base is all that separates this from a far larger clone, so a read error is likely. Distinct nucleotide sequences in the sample also encode this CDR3. V is TRDV2 and J is TRDJ3; D unresolved. The CDR3 length is 19 residues. With 0 bases removed from V and 0 bases from J, the gap between germline ends came to 14 bases. CDR1 GEAIGNYY and CDR2 EKD come from the germline V gene. The CDR3 nucleotides are TGTGCCTGTGACACCGCTGGAGGCCTAAGCTCCTGGGACACCCGACAGATGTTTTTC. It specifies CACDTAGGLSSWDTRQMFF.

A note on this clone: This DNA's translation differs at residue 14 from TCRdb's protein, which comes from a much larger clone; a read error is likely, and the protein shown is translated from the DNA. The sample contains more than one DNA sequence encoding this CDR3. The chain employs TRDV2 and TRDJ1; 10 bases are a match to TRDD3. This CDR3 has 20 amino acids. V was clipped by 1 base and J by 1 base; unmatched bases: 17. Germline CDR1 is GEAIGNYY and CDR2 is EKD. The CDR3: CACDTVYGGDTRGPTDKLIF. DNA for the CDR3: TGTGCCTGTGACACGGTCTATGGGGGGGATACGCGGGGACCCACCGATAAACTCATCTTT.

Regarding this clone: TCRdb shows a much larger clone's protein in place of this DNA's translation, and the two differ at residue 11, likely through a read error; the protein shown is translated from the DNA. This chain joins TRDV2 and TRDJ1; TRDD3 aligns across 8 bases. V gave up 0 bases and J gave up 5 bases; unmatched junction bases: 19. This CDR3 spans 19 amino acids. The germline V gene has CDR1 GEAIGNYY and CDR2 EKD. DNA of the CDR3: TGTGCCTGTGACACCCTTTTGGTGGGGGATGCGCTCCCCGGGGATAAACTCATCTTT. As protein: CACDTLLVGDALPGDKLIF.

This clone has more than one count but fewer than ten. The TCRdb protein comes from a much larger clone and disagrees with this DNA's translation at residue 11, likely due to a read error; the protein given here is derived from the DNA. CDR3 in DNA: TGTGCCTGTGACAGTGTACTGGGGGATAAGGTGGACACCGATAAACTCATCTTT. This gives the protein CACDSVLGDKVDTDKLIF. V usage is TRDV2 and J usage is TRDJ1, with 11 bases that match TRDD3. After removal of 2 bases from V and 0 bases from J, the junction contained 10 bases not matched to a gene. The CDR3 is 18 residues long. Germline V gene lookup returns CDR1 GEAIGNYY and CDR2 EKD.

By share, this clone ranks as medium-sized (0.01 to 0.1%). The V gene is TRDV2, the J gene TRDJ1, with 9 bases aligning to TRDD3. Trimming took 2 bases from V and 5 from J; bases not matched to a gene: 8. CDR1 GEAIGNYY and CDR2 EKD come from the germline V gene. This CDR3 has 15 residues. The CDR3 DNA is TGTGCCTGTGACATTCTTACTGGGGGACCAGATAAACTCATCTTT. Translated, it gives CACDILTGGPDKLIF.

To note about this clone: TCRdb's protein, taken from a much larger clone, differs from this DNA's translation at residue 10, likely owing to a read error; the protein displayed comes from the DNA. This rearrangement joins TRDV2 to TRDJ1, with a tentative D call TRDD3 (5 bases). V lost 0 bases to trimming and J lost 7 bases, with 17 bases between them. The CDR3 length is 15 residues. CDR1 GEAIGNYY and CDR2 EKD come from the germline V gene. The CDR3 DNA sequence: TGTGCCTGTGACACCGTCGGGCGGGATCCGGGTAAACTCATCTTT. The encoded protein is CACDTVGRDPGKLIF.

This clone appeared a few times. This sequence may be a read error, since a much larger clone differs from it by one base. The same CDR3 arises from other DNA sequences in this sample as well. J is TRDJ1 and V is TRDV2, with 13 nucleotides matching TRDD3. Germline V lookup: CDR1 GEAIGNYY, CDR2 EKD. The CDR3 extends over 15 amino acids. Unmatched junction bases numbered 9, after V lost 7 bases and J lost 5 bases. Here the CDR3 DNA reads TGTGCCTGCCATACACTGGGGGATACGCGAGATAAACTCATCTTT. Translating it yields CACHTLGDTRDKLIF.

This clone is medium-sized (0.01 to 0.1%) in the sample. V gene TRDV2 combines with J gene TRDJ1; 7 bases fit TRDD3. Germline lookup yields CDR1 GEAIGNYY and CDR2 EKD. The CDR3 has 23 amino acids. The trim removed 3 bases at V and 0 bases at J, leaving 30 bases unmatched. The CDR3 sequence is CACDPIPTTNWGSGRVYTDKLIF. CDR3 DNA sequence: TGTGCCTGTGACCCGATTCCAACTACAAACTGGGGATCGGGGCGAGTGTACACCGATAAACTCATCTTT.

Concerning this clone itself: It is likely a read error: a sequence one base away is far more abundant. The chain recombines TRDV2 with TRDJ3; 8 bases fit TRDD3. The CDR3 has 23 amino acids. Trimming at V came to 0 bases and at J to 0 bases, leaving 18 bases not matched to a gene. Germline V gene sequence: CDR1 GEAIGNYY, CDR2 EKD. The chain's CDR3 is CACDTVVWDTPEETSWDTRQMFF. The CDR3 DNA follows: TGTGCCTGTGACACCGTTGTCTGGGATACGCCGGAAGAAACCTCCTGGGACACCCGACAGATGTTTTTC.

At least ten counts were recorded for this clone. With only one base between it and a far larger clone, this is likely a read error. Other DNA sequences in this specimen translate into the identical CDR3. This chain connects TRDV2 to TRDJ1, with D possibly matching TRDD3 (5 bases). The V end was cut by 0 bases, the J end by 0 bases, with 19 bases between. This CDR3 is 18 amino acids long. Germline assignment: CDR1 GEAIGNYY and CDR2 EKD. The chain's CDR3 is CACDTAGWGPTYTDKLIF. The CDR3 DNA sequence: TGTGCCTGTGACACCGCTGGGTGGGGACCAACCTACACCGATAAACTCATCTTT.

For this clone: A far more abundant clone sits one base away, making this likely a read error. Other nucleotide sequences from this sample produce the same CDR3. This chain links TRDV2 with TRDJ1, with 10 bases matching TRDD3. This CDR3 comprises 14 residues. CDR1 is GEAIGNYY, CDR2 EKD, per germline. As DNA, the CDR3 is TGTGCCTGTGACACCTGGGGGATACTCGATAAACTTATCTTT. This translates into CACDTWGILDKLIF.

This clone is medium-sized (0.01 to 0.1%) by share. This likely traces to a read error, being one base from a far larger clone. The same CDR3 arises from other DNA sequences in this sample as well. CDR3 nucleotide sequence: TGTGCCTGCGACACCCTATCCGGTTACACCGATAAACTCATCTTT. Translating gives CACDTLSGYTDKLIF. The V and J genes are TRDV2 and TRDJ1; D not certain. The CDR3 loop spans 15 amino acids. Germline CDR1 is GEAIGNYY and CDR2 is EKD.

In this sample, this clone is medium-sized (0.01 to 0.1%). This sequence is one base from a far larger clone and is likely a read error. The chain carries TRDV2 and TRDJ1; no firm D call. The CDR3 has 15 residues. Germline V gene lookup returns CDR1 GEAIGNYY and CDR2 EKD. CDR3 protein: CACGTLSGYTDKLIF. DNA for the CDR3: TGTGCCTGTGGCACCCTATCCGGTTACACCGATAAACTCATCTTT.

A few counts support this clone. The protein held in TCRdb is that of a much larger clone and does not match this DNA's translation at residue 19, likely because of a read error; the protein shown is translated from the DNA. The J gene is TRDJ3, the V gene TRDV2, with a weak D call TRDD3 (5 bases). Germline assignment: CDR1 GEAIGNYY and CDR2 EKD. The CDR3 loop spans 22 amino acids. CDR3: CACDTAGPGERGKAWDTRRMFF. DNA for the CDR3: TGTGCCTGTGACACCGCGGGACCTGGTGAGCGGGGAAAAGCCTGGGACACCCGACGGATGTTTTTC.

A note on this clone: A far larger clone is a single base away, which makes a read error likely. V is TRDV2 and J is TRDJ3; 8 bases fit TRDD3. The V gene end was trimmed by 3 bases and the J gene end by 2 bases; junction bases not matched to a gene: 17. The germline gives CDR1 GEAIGNYY, CDR2 EKD. This CDR3 spans 21 amino acids. CDR3 in amino acids: CACDSVEGDMRPTWDTRQMFF. CDR3 DNA sequence: TGTGCCTGTGACTCCGTAGAGGGGGATATGCGACCCACCTGGGACACCCGACAGATGTTTTTC.

There are a few counts of this clone. The TCRdb protein, from a much larger clone, departs from this DNA's translation at residue 5, likely by read error; the protein shown derives from the DNA. The V call is TRDV2, the J call TRDJ1, with 9 positions matching TRDD3. The CDR3 has 17 amino acids. Per germline, CDR1 GEAIGNYY and CDR2 EKD. The J segment lost 0 bases and the V segment lost 1 base, leaving 8 bases of the junction unmatched. CDR3 sequence reads: CACDTLGDLLNTDKLIF. For the CDR3, the DNA is TGTGCCTGTGACACACTGGGGGACCTTCTTAACACCGATAAACTCATCTTT.

A few counts support this clone. The TCRdb protein, from a much larger clone, departs from this DNA's translation at residues 11 and 12, likely by read error; the protein shown derives from the DNA. The chain has TRDV2 and TRDJ1; 7 nucleotides match TRDD3. The CDR3 length is 18 residues. Germline-derived CDR1 and CDR2 are GEAIGNYY and EKD. The V segment lost 4 bases and the J segment 0 bases; nucleotides outside the gene matches: 16. CDR3 region: CACEPLTLLGMYTDKLIF. CDR3 sequence (DNA): TGTGCCTGTGAACCTCTAACCTTACTGGGGATGTACACCGATAAACTCATCTTT.